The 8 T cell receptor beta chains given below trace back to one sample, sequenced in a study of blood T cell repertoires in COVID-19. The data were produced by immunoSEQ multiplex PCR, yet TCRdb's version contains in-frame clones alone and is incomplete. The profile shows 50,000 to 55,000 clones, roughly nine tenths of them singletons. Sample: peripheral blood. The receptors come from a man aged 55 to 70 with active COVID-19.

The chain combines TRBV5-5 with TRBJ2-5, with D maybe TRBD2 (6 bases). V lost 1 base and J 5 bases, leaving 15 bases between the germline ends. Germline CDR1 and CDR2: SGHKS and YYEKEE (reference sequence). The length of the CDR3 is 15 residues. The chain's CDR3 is CASSLRGLRTETQYF. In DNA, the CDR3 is TGTGCCAGCAGCTTGCGGGGACTCCGAACCGAGACCCAGTACTTC.

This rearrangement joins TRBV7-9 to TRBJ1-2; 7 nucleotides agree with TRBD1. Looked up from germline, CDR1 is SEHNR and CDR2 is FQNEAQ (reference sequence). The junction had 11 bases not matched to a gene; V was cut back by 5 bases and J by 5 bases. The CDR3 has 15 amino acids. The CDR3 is CASSATRTGLYGYTF. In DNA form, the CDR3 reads TGTGCCAGCAGCGCGACTAGGACAGGCCTTTATGGCTACACCTTC.

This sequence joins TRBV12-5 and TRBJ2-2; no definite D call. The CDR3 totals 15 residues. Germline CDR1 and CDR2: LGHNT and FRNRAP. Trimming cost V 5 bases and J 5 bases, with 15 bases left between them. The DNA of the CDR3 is TGTGCTAGTGGTGTATTCCTACTCAAGACCGGGGAGCTGTTTTTT. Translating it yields CASGVFLLKTGELFF.

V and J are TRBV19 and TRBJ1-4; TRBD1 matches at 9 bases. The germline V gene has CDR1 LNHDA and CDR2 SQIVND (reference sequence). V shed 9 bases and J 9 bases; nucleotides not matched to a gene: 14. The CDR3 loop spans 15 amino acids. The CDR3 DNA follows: TGTGCCAGCGGGACAGGGCAAGAGAGGAAGCAAAAACTGTTTTTT. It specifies CASGTGQERKQKLFF. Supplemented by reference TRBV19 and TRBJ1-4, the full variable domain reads DGGITQSPKYLFRKEGQNVTLSCEQNLNHDAMYWYRQDPGQGLRLIYYSQIVNDFQKGDIAEGYSVSREKKESFPLTVTSAQKNPTAFYLCASGTGQERKQKLFFGSGTQLSVL.

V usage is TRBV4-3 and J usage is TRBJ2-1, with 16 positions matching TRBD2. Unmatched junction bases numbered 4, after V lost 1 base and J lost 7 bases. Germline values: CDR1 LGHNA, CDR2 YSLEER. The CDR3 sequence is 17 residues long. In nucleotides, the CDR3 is TGCGCCAGCAGCCAAGGTGCGGGACTAGCGGGAGGGAATGAGCAGTTCTTC. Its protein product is CASSQGAGLAGGNEQFF.

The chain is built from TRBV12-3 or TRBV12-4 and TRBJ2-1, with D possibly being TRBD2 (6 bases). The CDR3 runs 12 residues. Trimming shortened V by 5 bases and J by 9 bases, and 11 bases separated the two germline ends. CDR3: CASSPGGSEQFF. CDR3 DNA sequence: TGTGCCAGCAGTCCTGGGGGGAGTGAGCAGTTCTTC.

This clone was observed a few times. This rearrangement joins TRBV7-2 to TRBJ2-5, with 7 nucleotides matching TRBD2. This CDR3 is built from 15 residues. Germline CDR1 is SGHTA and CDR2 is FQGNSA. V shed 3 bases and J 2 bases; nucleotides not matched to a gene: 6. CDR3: CASSFLWEGQETQYF. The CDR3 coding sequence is TGTGCCAGCAGCTTCCTGTGGGAGGGGCAAGAGACCCAGTACTTC.

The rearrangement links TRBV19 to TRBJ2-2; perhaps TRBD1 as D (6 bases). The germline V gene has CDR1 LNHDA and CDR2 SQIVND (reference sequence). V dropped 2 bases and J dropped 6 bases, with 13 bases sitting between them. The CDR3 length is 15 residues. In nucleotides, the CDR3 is TGTGCCAGTAGTATATTAGGGAAGGGGGCCGGGGAGCTGTTTTTT. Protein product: CASSILGKGAGELFF.